The 10 T cell receptor beta chains given below trace back to one sample, sequenced in a study of CD8 T cells in ankylosing spondylitis (dated by TCRdb to 2016 to 2017). Receptors were amplified or captured by 5' RACE. The reads were generated on an Illumina HiSeq 2500. Through fastp at Q25 and MiXCR, TCRdb rebuilt clones from the public reads, retaining in-frame beta chains. CDR3 protein duplicates are merged, each entry listing the most common genes and DNA. The sample table lists a few hundred thousand distinct CDR3 sequences, 20% of them with a count of one. The top ten clones comprise around 14% of the sample. The sequenced sample consisted of blood, either unsorted or a sorted T cell fraction (not recorded which). All receptors derive from a male donor with ankylosing spondylitis or in good health (not recorded which).

This clonotype has only a few counts. The CDR3 here is CASSAGGGAYEQYF. The CDR3 DNA is TGTGCCAGCAGTGCCGGTGGAGGGGCCTACGAGCAGTACTTC. The gene calls are TRBV6-1 and TRBJ2-7, with a possible D match to TRBD2 (6 bases). The germline V and J ends were trimmed by 4 bases and 2 bases, with 12 bases remaining between them. There are 14 residues in the CDR3. Germline loops: CDR1 MNHNS, CDR2 SASEGT.

This clonotype was seen a handful of times. The gene calls are TRBV7-3 and TRBJ2-2; 9 bases match TRBD2. Germline CDR1 reads SGHTA; CDR2 reads FQGTGA. This CDR3 is built from 15 residues. V lost 5 bases to trimming and J lost 6 bases; unmatched junction nucleotides: 7. CDR3 sequence reads: CASSSSGGEAGELFF. The DNA for the CDR3 is TGTGCCAGCAGCAGTAGCGGGGGAGAAGCCGGGGAGCTGTTTTTT. Complete variable domain (other parts from reference TRBV7-3 and TRBJ2-2): GAGVSQTPSNKVTEKGKYVELRCDPISGHTALYWYRQSLGQGPEFLIYFQGTGAADDSGLPNDRFFAVRPEGSVSTLKIQRTERGDSAVYLCASSSSGGEAGELFFGEGSRLTVL.

This clonotype was seen a few times. The chain has TRBV12-3 or TRBV12-4 and TRBJ1-1; 7 positions match TRBD1. The V gene end was trimmed by 5 bases and the J gene end by 5 bases; junction bases not matched to a gene: 8. This CDR3 is built from 14 residues. Here the CDR3 reads CASSPDREWTEAFF. The CDR3 DNA is TGTGCCAGCAGTCCCGACAGGGAGTGGACTGAAGCTTTCTTT.

This clonotype showed up just a few times. V is TRBV29-1 and J is TRBJ2-2; D not resolved. The V end lost 4 bases, the J end lost 1 base, and 7 bases lay between the germline ends. CDR3 length: 13 amino acids. Germline CDR1 reads SQVTM; CDR2 reads ANQGSEA. The CDR3: CSVVGRNTGELFF. CDR3 DNA: TGCAGCGTTGTCGGCAGGAACACCGGGGAGCTGTTTTTT.

A few counts support this clonotype. The rearrangement uses TRBV12-3 or TRBV12-4 and TRBJ1-1; possible D gene TRBD1, 5 bases. This CDR3 is 14 amino acids long. Trimming took 3 bases from V and 1 from J, leaving 9 bases between them. CDR3 amino acids: CASSFFGGNTEAFF. CDR3 nucleotide sequence: TGTGCCAGCAGTTTTTTTGGGGGGAACACTGAAGCTTTCTTT.

This clonotype was detected a few times. The V and J genes are TRBV10-1 and TRBJ1-1, with a weak D call TRBD1 (6 bases). Trimming shortened V by 6 bases and J by 1 base, and 9 bases separated the two germline ends. The CDR3 sequence is 13 residues long. CDR1 is WNHNN, CDR2 SYGVQD, per germline (reference sequence). CDR3 in amino acids: CASRSGENTEAFF. CDR3 nucleotide sequence: TGCGCCAGCAGATCAGGGGAGAACACTGAAGCTTTCTTT.

In this sample, this clonotype turned up a few times. This chain joins TRBV6-1 and TRBJ2-7, with D perhaps matching TRBD2 (6 bases). This CDR3 contains 14 residues. The germline CDR1 and CDR2 sequences are MNHNS and SASEGT. The V end lost 6 bases, the J end lost 4 bases, and 16 bases lay between the germline ends. This CDR3 is CASRSGGYLYEQYF. The CDR3 region has the DNA TGTGCCAGCAGGAGTGGGGGGTATTTGTACGAGCAGTACTTC.

The rearrangement uses TRBV2 and TRBJ2-7, with 9 positions matching TRBD2. CDR1 is SNHLY and CDR2 is FYNNEI in the germline V gene. The CDR3 has 13 amino acids. With V trimmed by 7 bases and J by 6 bases, 7 bases remained unmatched. CDR3 DNA sequence: TGTGCCAGCAAGCAACTAGCGGGCCCCGAGCAGTACTTC. Its translation: CASKQLAGPEQYF.

The chain carries TRBV7-9 and TRBJ2-7; perhaps TRBD2 as D (5 bases). The CDR3 totals 14 residues. Germline CDR1 is SEHNR and CDR2 is FQNEAQ (reference sequence). V was trimmed by 2 bases and J by 0 bases, leaving 8 bases between them. The CDR3 loop is CASSLFGVSYEQYF. The DNA of the CDR3 is TGTGCCAGCAGCTTATTCGGGGTCTCCTACGAGCAGTACTTC.

This clonotype has a handful of counts. This rearrangement joins TRBV10-3 to TRBJ2-2; 11 bases match TRBD2. Germline V lookup: CDR1 ENHRY, CDR2 SYGVKD. The trim removed 2 bases at V and 3 bases at J, leaving 2 bases unmatched. The CDR3 is 16 amino acids. CDR3 region: CAISEKLAGDTGELFF. The CDR3, as DNA: TGTGCCATCAGTGAGAAACTAGCGGGGGACACCGGGGAGCTGTTTTTT.